The sequence of this TCR beta chain was determined in a study of Ad26.COV2.S vaccination and SARS-CoV-2 variants. Study-wide context: Dosing was one shot or two shots 56 days apart. Study-level findings and limits: The breadth of spike-specific CD8+ and CD4+ T cell responses after vaccination was reportedly substantial. Spike-specific TCR breadth was greater after Ad26.COV2.S than placebo.

Treatment in this sample: about 20 received Ad26.COV2.S at low or high dose, single or two shots; roughly five received placebo; per-sample allocation not given. Samples came from day 63 after the first vaccine or placebo injection. The CDR3 contains 13 residues. Trimming removed 2 bases at V and 5 bases at J, with 6 bases between. Remarks on this clone: Its antigen is as yet unknown.

Clones were sequenced by immunoSEQ multiplex PCR, and TCRdb holds only the in-frame ones, with some missing. The sample contains 300,000 to 400,000 clones, around 84% of which appear only once. Specimen: peripheral blood, collected in a trial of Ad26.COV2.S vaccine versus placebo. The V gene is TRBV12-3 or TRBV12-4, the J gene TRBJ2-2; D call uncertain. This sequence originates from a person aged 18-65 years who received the Ad26.COV2.S COVID-19 vaccine or a placebo. The DNA for the CDR3 is TGTGCCAGCAGTTTATTAGGTACCGGGGAGCTGTTTTTT. As protein: CASSLLGTGELFF.